The sequence of this T cell receptor (beta chain) was determined in a study of blood T cell repertoires in COVID-19. Across the study: Samples of COVID-19 (acute and convalescent) were obtained from the United States, Italy and Spain.

In the authors' workflow: Quantification of nucleated cells was approximated via reference gene primer amplification. TCRdb's table, derived via immunoSEQ multiplex PCR, lists solely in-frame clones and lacks some. That table gives V, J and clone size, and the DNA gave D and trimming. The table includes more than 75,000 clones, approximately 86% detected once. Germline V gene lookup returns CDR1 MNHEY and CDR2 SVGAGI. With V trimmed by 4 bases and J by 6 bases, 12 bases remained unmatched. This CDR3 has 16 amino acids. This clonotype originated in a woman of 80 years or more with acute or convalescent COVID-19. J is TRBJ2-1 and V is TRBV6-5, with 7 bases fitting TRBD2. Material: peripheral blood. This CDR3 is CASSSLGGSVGNEQFF. For the CDR3, the DNA is TGTGCCAGCAGTTCTCTGGGCGGGAGTGTTGGCAATGAGCAGTTCTTC.